One T cell receptor (beta chain) is described in this entry. Original methodology: Quantification of nucleated cells was approximated via reference gene primer amplification. Some clones are missing from TCRdb's copy, which holds only in-frame ones; the method was immunoSEQ multiplex PCR. The V and J calls and clone size are taken from that table; D and trimming were inferred from the DNA. This sample yields some 150,000 clones, of which around four fifths are seen a single time; over 2% belongs to the top ten. This specimen comes from a study of blood T cell repertoires in COVID-19. The overall study: Material from acute and convalescent COVID-19 was sourced from the United States, Italy and Spain. In each case, the material was cDNA or gDNA derived from T cells, B-cell-depleted T cells, or PBMCs.

CDR3 size: 13 residues. The germline V and J ends were trimmed by 3 bases and 15 bases, with 18 bases remaining between them. CDR1 SGDLS and CDR2 YYNGEE come from the germline V gene. The source of this sequence is a man in his 70s with acute or convalescent COVID-19. Specimen: peripheral blood. The chain carries TRBV9 and TRBJ2-2, with D possibly TRBD2 on 5 matching bases. CDR3: CASSAGPVGVLFF. For the CDR3, the DNA is TGTGCCAGCAGCGCCGGACCAGTCGGGGTATTGTTTTTT.